The 19 T cell receptor beta chains below all came from one sample that was sequenced in a study of blood T cell repertoires in COVID-19. The data were produced by immunoSEQ multiplex PCR, yet TCRdb's version contains in-frame clones alone and is incomplete. The profile shows under 150,000 clones, 60% to 85% of them singletons. Material for sequencing was peripheral blood. Receptors originate from a man in his forties or fifties with active or convalescent COVID-19.

A single count supports this clone. This chain connects TRBV6-1 to TRBJ2-5; 7 bases fit TRBD2. J was trimmed by 1 base and V by 3 bases; bases with no gene match: 5. The germline V gene has CDR1 MNHNS and CDR2 SASEGT. This CDR3 has 15 amino acids. The CDR3 region has the DNA TGTGCCAGCAGTGAGGGGCTAGCGGCCCAAGAGACCCAGTACTTC. It specifies CASSEGLAAQETQYF.

Here the CDR3 reads CASSLGAQGNEQFF. CDR3 nucleotide sequence: TGTGCCAGCAGCTTAGGGGCACAGGGCAATGAGCAGTTCTTC. V usage is TRBV7-6 and J usage is TRBJ2-1, with D maybe TRBD1 (6 bases). The CDR3 length is 14 residues. The germline V gene has CDR1 SGHVS and CDR2 FNYEAQ. The ends were cut back, 1 base at V and 6 bases at J, with 10 bases in the middle. The full variable domain, with the rest looked up from reference TRBV7-6 and TRBJ2-1, is GAGVSQSPRYKVTKRGQDVALRCDPISGHVSLYWYRQALGQGPEFLTYFNYEAQQDKSGLPNDRFSAERPEGSISTLTIQRTEQRDSAMYRCASSLGAQGNEQFFGPGTRLTVL.

The V gene is TRBV4-2, the J gene TRBJ2-2, with D maybe TRBD1 (5 bases). Germline V lookup: CDR1 LGHNA, CDR2 YNFKEQ. The V end lost 0 bases, the J end lost 0 bases, and 17 bases lay between the germline ends. CDR3 length equals 19 residues. The DNA for the CDR3 is TGTGCCAGCAGCCAAGAGCCCGCAGGGCCCTTTACGAACACCGGGGAGCTGTTTTTT. It is translated as CASSQEPAGPFTNTGELFF.

The CDR3 DNA follows: TGTGCCAGCAGCTGGGGACTAGCGGGGGTTGAGCAGTTCTTC. This codes for CASSWGLAGVEQFF. This chain joins TRBV27 and TRBJ2-1; 14 positions match TRBD2. V was clipped by 6 bases and J by 9 bases; unmatched bases: 4. There are 14 residues in the CDR3. Per the germline V gene, CDR1 is MNHEY and CDR2 is SMNVEV (reference sequence).

The chain is built from TRBV21-1 and TRBJ1-1. TRBV21-1 is labeled a pseudogene. The CDR3 runs to 16 residues. The CDR3 spells CASSLKRDLIYTEAFF. Written as DNA, the CDR3 is TGTGCCAGCAGCTTGAAGAGGGATCTCATTTACACTGAAGCTTTCTTT.

The V call is TRBV6-5, the J call TRBJ1-4; TRBD1 is a possible D gene (5 bases). CDR1 MNHEY and CDR2 SVGAGI come from the germline V gene. V lost 7 bases to trimming and J lost 8 bases, with 17 bases between them. CDR3 length: 14 residues. This CDR3 reads CASTNRGREEKLFF. The CDR3 DNA is TGTGCCAGCACCAATAGGGGCAGAGAGGAAAAACTGTTTTTT.

The gene calls are TRBV6-6 and TRBJ2-3; TRBD2 matches 12 bases. Per the germline V gene, CDR1 is MNHNY and CDR2 is SVGAGI (reference sequence). V was pared by 2 bases and J by 4 bases, with 4 bases of the junction left unmatched. CDR3 length: 16 residues. For the CDR3, the DNA is TGTGCCAGCAGTTACCGGACTAGCGGGACCGCAGATACGCAGTATTTT. This gives the protein CASSYRTSGTADTQYF.

This rearrangement joins TRBV24-1 to TRBJ2-2; 9 positions match TRBD2. CDR1 is KGHDR, CDR2 SFDVKD, per germline. V lost 9 bases to trimming and J lost 5 bases; unmatched junction nucleotides: 12. The CDR3 has 16 amino acids. The CDR3 here is CATGGGREGRTGELFF. The CDR3 DNA follows: TGTGCCACCGGTGGTGGGCGGGAGGGCCGGACCGGGGAGCTGTTTTTT.

This sequence joins TRBV10-1 and TRBJ1-3; 7 nucleotides line up with TRBD1. This CDR3 is 15 amino acids long. V was clipped by 6 bases and J by 4 bases; unmatched bases: 9. The V gene's germline CDR1 is WNHNN and CDR2 SYGVQD (reference sequence). This CDR3 reads CASRTGTARGNTIYF. In DNA form, the CDR3 reads TGCGCCAGCAGAACCGGGACAGCGAGAGGAAACACCATATATTTT.

The DNA for the CDR3 is TGTGCCAGCAGCCAAGATTGGGGGGGCTCTGAAGCTTTCTTT. This gives the protein CASSQDWGGSEAFF. V gene TRBV14 combines with J gene TRBJ1-1; weak D call: TRBD1 (6 bases). This CDR3 contains 14 residues. V was clipped by 0 bases and J by 6 bases, with 11 bases between them. The germline CDR1 and CDR2 sequences are SGHDN and FVKESK.

This clone was counted a few times. This chain links TRBV9 with TRBJ2-5, with no clear D. CDR1 SGDLS and CDR2 YYNGEE come from the germline V gene. This CDR3 is 15 amino acids long. Between the trimmed V and J ends, which lost 0 bases and 1 base, there was a span of 10 bases. The CDR3: CASSVAGQFQETQYF. For the CDR3, the DNA is TGTGCCAGCAGCGTAGCAGGCCAGTTCCAAGAGACCCAGTACTTC.

The V call is TRBV7-3, the J call TRBJ2-3, with D unresolved. The CDR3 covers 15 residues. The germline V gene has CDR1 SGHTA and CDR2 FQGTGA. Trimming pared 6 bases from V and 1 base from J, leaving 14 bases between. For the CDR3, the DNA is TGTGCCAGCAGTTCTGACTCCGCGGGCACAGATACGCAGTATTTT. This gives the protein CASSSDSAGTDTQYF.

The chain uses TRBV14 and TRBJ1-4; the match to TRBD1 covers 7 bases. Germline V gene lookup returns CDR1 SGHDN and CDR2 FVKESK. The CDR3 is made up of 13 amino acids. Trimming took 0 bases from V and 15 from J; bases not matched to a gene: 7. The CDR3 DNA follows: TGTGCCAGCAGCCAAGAAATCACAGGGGAAGTGTTTTTT. This codes for CASSQEITGEVFF. The whole variable domain, remainder taken from reference TRBV14 and TRBJ1-4, is EAGVTQFPSHSVIEKGQTVTLRCDPISGHDNLYWYRRVMGKEIKFLLHFVKESKQDESGMPNNRFLAERTGGTYSTLKVQPAELEDSGVYFCASSQEITGEVFFGSGTQLSVL.

This chain connects TRBV6-5 to TRBJ1-1; D is undetermined. This CDR3 has 13 residues. Looked up from germline, CDR1 is MNHEY and CDR2 is SVGAGI. With 6 bases removed from V and 1 base from J, the gap between germline ends came to 9 bases. The CDR3 loop is CASRIRGNTEAFF. The CDR3 nucleotides read TGTGCCAGCAGGATACGGGGGAACACTGAAGCTTTCTTT.

The chain links TRBV29-1 to TRBJ2-6; D remains unclear. The CDR3 is made up of 13 amino acids. The germline gives CDR1 SQVTM, CDR2 ANQGSEA. The germline V and J ends were trimmed by 5 bases and 0 bases, with 5 bases remaining between them. This chain's CDR3 is CSVRGSGANVLTF. The CDR3 DNA is TGCAGCGTTCGCGGCTCTGGGGCCAACGTCCTGACTTTC. The full variable domain, rest sourced from reference TRBV29-1 and TRBJ2-6, is SAVISQKPSRDICQRGTSLTIQCQVDSQVTMMFWYRQQPGQSLTLIATANQGSEATYESGFVIDKFPISRPNLTFSTLTVSNMSPEDSSIYLCSVRGSGANVLTFGAGSRLTVL.

This chain uses TRBV3-1 (or the pseudogene TRBV3-2) with TRBJ1-1; TRBD1 aligns across 11 bases. Germline CDR1 LGHDT, CDR2 YNNKEL (reference sequence). The CDR3 has 16 residues. V shed 3 bases, J shed 2 bases, and the junction held 5 bases outside the gene matches. CDR3 amino acids: CASSQTDRGPNTEAFF. Here the CDR3 DNA reads TGTGCCAGCAGCCAGACGGACAGGGGGCCTAACACTGAAGCTTTCTTT.

The chain links TRBV24-1 to TRBJ1-2; 8 nucleotides line up with TRBD1. The germline gives CDR1 KGHDR, CDR2 SFDVKD. The ends lost 4 bases at V and 4 bases at J; junction bases unmatched: 7. This CDR3 contains 15 residues. The CDR3 coding sequence is TGTGCCACCAGTGAGTCGACAGGGGCGGGCTATGGCTACACCTTC. Translation gives CATSESTGAGYGYTF.

This clone was observed once. The chain carries TRBV11-3 and TRBJ2-7, with 12 bases matching TRBD2. Trimming at V came to 5 bases and at J to 9 bases, leaving 11 bases not matched to a gene. The CDR3 contains 15 residues. CDR1 and CDR2 from the germline V gene are SGHNT and YENEEA. The CDR3 sequence is CASSVSTSGRNVQYF. The CDR3 DNA reads as TGTGCCAGCAGCGTGAGCACTAGCGGGAGGAACGTGCAGTACTTC. Full variable domain (rest looked up from reference TRBV11-3 and TRBJ2-7): EAGVVQSPRYKIIEKKQPVAFWCNPISGHNTLYWYLQNLGQGPELLIRYENEEAVDDSQLPKDRFSAERLKGVDSTLKIQPAELGDSAVYLCASSVSTSGRNVQYFGPGTRLTVT.

The gene calls are TRBV10-3 and TRBJ1-6; 8 bases agree with TRBD1. The germline CDR1 and CDR2 sequences are ENHRY and SYGVKD. V was clipped by 4 bases and J by 8 bases; unmatched bases: 4. This CDR3 comprises 14 residues. The CDR3 DNA follows: TGTGCCATCAGTGGGACAGGGCGGGATTCACCCCTCCACTTT. This gives the protein CAISGTGRDSPLHF.